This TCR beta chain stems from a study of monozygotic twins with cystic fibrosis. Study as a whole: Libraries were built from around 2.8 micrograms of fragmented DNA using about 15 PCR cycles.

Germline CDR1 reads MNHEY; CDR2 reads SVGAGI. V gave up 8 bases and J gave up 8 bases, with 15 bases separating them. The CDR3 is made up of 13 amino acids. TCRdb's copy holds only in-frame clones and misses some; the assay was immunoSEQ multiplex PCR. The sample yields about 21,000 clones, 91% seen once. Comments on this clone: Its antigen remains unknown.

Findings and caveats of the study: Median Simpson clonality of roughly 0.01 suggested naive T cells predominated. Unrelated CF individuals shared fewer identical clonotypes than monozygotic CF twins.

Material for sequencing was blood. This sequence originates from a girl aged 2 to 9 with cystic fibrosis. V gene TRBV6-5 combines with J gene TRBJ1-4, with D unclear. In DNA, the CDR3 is TGTGCCAGCGCCGGGTATTTAAAAGAAAAACTGTTTTTT. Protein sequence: CASAGYLKEKLFF.